This T cell receptor beta chain was identified during a study of T cells in Graves' hyperthyroidism and ophthalmopathy (dated by TCRdb to 2018 to 2020). Describing the broader study: Peripheral blood samples were taken at initial diagnosis, before any treatment was given. A discovery cohort of about a hundred patients, approximately 45 with Graves' ophthalmopathy and 57 with stable Graves' hyperthyroidism, was used to find distinguishing TCR V-J signatures. Prospective prediction of ophthalmopathy was tested in an independent validation cohort of 18 to 20 hyperthyroidism patients and roughly 16 patients who later progressed to ophthalmopathy. For training and testing, the 100 or so patients in the discovery cohort were randomly divided in a 7:3 ratio. In addition, the study compared T-cell repertoires in thyroid tissue and in blood from roughly 6 Graves' hyperthyroidism patients. After sampling, hyperthyroidism patients received methimazole starting at 30 mg daily, and ophthalmopathy patients received high-dose intravenous methylprednisolone. According to the paper, TCR Vbeta CDR3 sequencing was carried out on 120 to 150 peripheral blood samples, which came from 40 to 45 ophthalmopathy, roughly 75 hyperthyroidism and about 17 progressor patients. Beyond this particular receptor, the publication reports: Ophthalmopathy was separated from stable hyperthyroidism by a 13 V-J signature model, with 85% to 90% sensitivity and about 81% specificity obtained in cross-validation and 80%/75% obtained in testing. No statistical method was used to set the sample size in advance, and investigators knew the group allocation. In validation, the model predicted progression to ophthalmopathy a median of 6.5 months before onset, with approximately 68% sensitivity and 72.22% specificity. Blood samples also contained most of the expanded thyroid clonotypes (frequency above 0.001), which suggests that blood repertoires may reflect thyroid immune responses.

There are 13 amino acids in the CDR3, from cysteine to phenylalanine inclusive. Solely the CDR3 DNA is kept, with 39 bases framed from the first base. CDR1 and CDR2, looked up from the germline V gene (reference sequence), are DFQATT and SNEGSKA. The V end loses 5 bases and the J end loses 4 bases, and a stretch of 14 bases separates them. The TCR beta CDR3 regions were amplified from the RNA transcripts. The TCR CDR3 was subjected to a first round of RT-PCR using the HTBI primer set and the Qiagen OneStep RT-PCR kit. The libraries were constructed in a second round of multiplex PCR and then size-selected and purified. The libraries were sequenced on an Illumina HiSeq2000 using paired-end 100 bp reads. As for the original processing: SOAPnuke was used to process the raw data, removing reads that contained adapters or uncalled bases, had a mean Phred below 15, or lacked an exact match to the constant primer or identifier. High-quality paired reads were merged with COPE v1.2.5, and unique nucleotide sequences were defined as clonotypes. Clonotypes were aligned to IMGT TRBV, TRBD and TRBJ reference segments using MiTCR v1.1. Analysis was restricted to V-J combinations with a frequency above 0.0001, which covered just over 98% of repertoires. A TCS score was defined as the ratio of F50 (clonal expansion) to E x V (chaos), with BLOSUM62-based TCRdist applied between CDR3 peptides within each V-J. Welch's t-statistics and random forest reduced roughly 540 V-J features to some 14, which were used in a naive Bayes classifier (R e1071). The public reads were reprocessed in TCRdb via fastp at Q25 and MiXCR, keeping in-frame beta chains. One record per CDR3 amino acid sequence lists the most common genes and DNA. The V and J calls follow TCRdb's processing rather than the paper's. For this sample there are more than 450,000 distinct CDR3 sequences; approximately 20% appear just once. Of the sample, 47% falls within the top ten clones.

Ophthalmopathy patients had moderately to severely active disease, Clinical Activity Score of at least 3, NOSPECS grade of at least 4, and duration under 3 months. Any patient with an uncontrolled infection, another autoimmune disease, pregnancy or lactation was excluded. Diagnoses relied on clinical symptoms, serum thyroxine and TRAb, thyroid ultrasound and orbital computed tomography. Ficoll-Paque density gradient centrifugation was used to isolate PBMCs from about 9 ml of fresh peripheral blood. Total RNA was extracted using Trizol reagent, and RNA quality was assessed on an Agilent 2100 Bioanalyzer. This clonotype has more than one count but fewer than ten. Its antigen specificity is not known. The input lacks base qualities; no much larger clone sits a single base away.

The chain is assembled from TRBV20-1 and TRBJ1-1; the D gene is possibly TRBD1, with 6 bases matching. Sequenced: blood. The clonotype was recovered from a man aged 35-49 years with Graves' ophthalmopathy. Here the CDR3 is given as CSAQDRQGTEAFF. Read as DNA, the sequence is TGCAGTGCTCAAGACAGGCAGGGCACTGAAGCTTTCTTT.